This entry features one T cell receptor beta chain sequence. The data are from a study of siplizumab effects on memory and regulatory T cells. Germline lookup yields CDR1 MDHEN and CDR2 SYDVKM. The CDR3 extends over 13 amino acids. With 6 bases removed from V and 1 base from J, the gap between germline ends came to 8 bases. Assays captured 85,000 to 100,000 TCR templates per sample. Here immunoSEQ multiplex PCR was the method, and the copy in TCRdb shows in-frame clones only, minus some. The profile covers about 69,000 clones, with roughly 88% appearing a single time and around 1.6% taken by the ten largest.

The rearrangement links TRBV28 to TRBJ2-3; D may be TRBD1 (6 bases). The sequenced material came from Tregs sorted from blood. The receptor was isolated from a human donor in good health. CDR3 DNA: TGTGCCAGCAGACCAGGGGGCACAGATACGCAGTATTTT. As protein: CASRPGGTDTQYF.